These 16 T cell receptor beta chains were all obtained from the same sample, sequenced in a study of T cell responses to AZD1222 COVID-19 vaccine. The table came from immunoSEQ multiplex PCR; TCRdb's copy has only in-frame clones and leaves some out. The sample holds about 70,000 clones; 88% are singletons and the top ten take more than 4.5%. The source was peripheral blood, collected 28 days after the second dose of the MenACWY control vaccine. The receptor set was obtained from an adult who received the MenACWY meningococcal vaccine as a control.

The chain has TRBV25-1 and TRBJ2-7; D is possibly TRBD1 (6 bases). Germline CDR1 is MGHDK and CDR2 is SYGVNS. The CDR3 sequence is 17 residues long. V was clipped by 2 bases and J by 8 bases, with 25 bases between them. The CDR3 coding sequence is TGTGCCAGCAGTGAAAATCTAGGGGGAGTGAAGGTTAGAAAGCAGTACTTC. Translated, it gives CASSENLGGVKVRKQYF.

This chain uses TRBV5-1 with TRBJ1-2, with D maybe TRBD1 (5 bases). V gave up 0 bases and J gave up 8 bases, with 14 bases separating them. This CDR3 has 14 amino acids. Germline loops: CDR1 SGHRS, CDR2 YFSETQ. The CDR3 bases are TGCGCCAGCAGCTTGGTTGGGCTGCGGGGCGGCTACACCTTC. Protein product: CASSLVGLRGGYTF.

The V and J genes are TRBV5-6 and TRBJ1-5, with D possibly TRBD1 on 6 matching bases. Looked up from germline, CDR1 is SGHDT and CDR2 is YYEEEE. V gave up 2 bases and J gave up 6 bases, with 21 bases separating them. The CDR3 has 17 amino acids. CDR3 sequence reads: CASSFGGRSRYGQPQHF. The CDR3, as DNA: TGTGCCAGCAGCTTTGGGGGCCGGTCCAGGTATGGTCAGCCCCAGCATTTT.

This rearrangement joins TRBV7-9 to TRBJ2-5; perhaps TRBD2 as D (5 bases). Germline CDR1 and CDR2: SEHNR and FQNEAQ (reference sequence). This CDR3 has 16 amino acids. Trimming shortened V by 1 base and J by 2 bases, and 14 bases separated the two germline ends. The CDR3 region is CASSLGAGAPQETQYF. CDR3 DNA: TGTGCCAGCAGCTTAGGGGCGGGCGCCCCTCAAGAGACCCAGTACTTC.

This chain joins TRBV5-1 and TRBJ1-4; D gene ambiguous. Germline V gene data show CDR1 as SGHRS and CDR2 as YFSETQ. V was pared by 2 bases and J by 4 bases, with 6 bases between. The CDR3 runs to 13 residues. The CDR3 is CASSFSNNEKLFF. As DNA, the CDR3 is TGCGCCAGCAGCTTCAGTAATAATGAAAAACTGTTTTTT.

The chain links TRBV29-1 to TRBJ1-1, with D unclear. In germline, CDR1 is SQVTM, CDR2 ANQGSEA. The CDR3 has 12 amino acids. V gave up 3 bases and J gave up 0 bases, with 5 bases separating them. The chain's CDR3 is CSVDGVNTEAFF. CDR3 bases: TGCAGCGTTGACGGTGTGAACACTGAAGCTTTCTTT. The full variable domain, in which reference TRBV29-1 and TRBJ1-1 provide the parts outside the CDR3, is SAVISQKPSRDICQRGTSLTIQCQVDSQVTMMFWYRQQPGQSLTLIATANQGSEATYESGFVIDKFPISRPNLTFSTLTVSNMSPEDSSIYLCSVDGVNTEAFFGQGTRLTVV.

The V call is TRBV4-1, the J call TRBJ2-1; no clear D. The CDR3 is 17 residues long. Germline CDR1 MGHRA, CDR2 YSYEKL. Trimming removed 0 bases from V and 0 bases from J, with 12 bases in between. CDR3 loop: CASSQEKLRSSYNEQFF. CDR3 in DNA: TGCGCCAGCAGCCAAGAGAAACTTCGGAGCTCCTACAATGAGCAGTTCTTC.

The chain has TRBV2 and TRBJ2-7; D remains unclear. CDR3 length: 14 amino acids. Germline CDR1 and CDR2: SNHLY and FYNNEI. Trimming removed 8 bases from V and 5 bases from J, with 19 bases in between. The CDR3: CASFRQPARDEQYF. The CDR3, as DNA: TGTGCCAGCTTTCGGCAGCCCGCTCGCGACGAGCAGTACTTC.

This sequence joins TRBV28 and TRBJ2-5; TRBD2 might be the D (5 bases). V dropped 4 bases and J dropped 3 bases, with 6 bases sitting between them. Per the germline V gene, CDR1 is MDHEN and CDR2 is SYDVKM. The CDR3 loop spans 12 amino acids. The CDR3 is CASSSGKETQYF. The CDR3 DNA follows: TGTGCCAGCAGTTCGGGAAAAGAGACCCAGTACTTC. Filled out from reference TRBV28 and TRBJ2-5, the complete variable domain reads DVKVTQSSRYLVKRTGEKVFLECVQDMDHENMFWYRQDPGLGLRLIYFSYDVKMKEKGDIPEGYSVSREKKERFSLILESASTNQTSMYLCASSSGKETQYFGPGTRLLVL.

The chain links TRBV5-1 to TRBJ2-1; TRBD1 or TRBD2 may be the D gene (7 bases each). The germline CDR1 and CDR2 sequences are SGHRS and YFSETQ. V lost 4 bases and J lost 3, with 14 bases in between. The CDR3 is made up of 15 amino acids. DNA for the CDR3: TGCGCCAGCAGCCCCACAGGGGAGGGCTACAATGAGCAGTTCTTC. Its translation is CASSPTGEGYNEQFF.

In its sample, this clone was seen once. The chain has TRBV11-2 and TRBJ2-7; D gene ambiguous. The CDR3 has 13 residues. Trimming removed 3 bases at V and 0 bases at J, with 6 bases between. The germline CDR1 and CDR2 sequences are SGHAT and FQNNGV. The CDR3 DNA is TGTGCCAGCAGCTTCCCCGGCTCCTACGAGCAGTACTTC. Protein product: CASSFPGSYEQYF.

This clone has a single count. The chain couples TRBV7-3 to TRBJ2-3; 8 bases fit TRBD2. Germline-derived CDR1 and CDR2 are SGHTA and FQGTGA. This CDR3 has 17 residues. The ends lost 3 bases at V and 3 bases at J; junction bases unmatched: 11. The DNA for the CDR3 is TGTGCCAGCAGCTTCCAGGCAGGGACTAGGGCTACAGATACGCAGTATTTT. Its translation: CASSFQAGTRATDTQYF.

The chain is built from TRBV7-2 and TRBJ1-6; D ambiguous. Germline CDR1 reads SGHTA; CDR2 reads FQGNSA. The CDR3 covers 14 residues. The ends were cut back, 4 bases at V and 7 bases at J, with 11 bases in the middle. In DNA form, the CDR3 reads TGTGCCAGCAGCTCTAAGGTTCAGAATTCACCCCTCCACTTT. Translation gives CASSSKVQNSPLHF.

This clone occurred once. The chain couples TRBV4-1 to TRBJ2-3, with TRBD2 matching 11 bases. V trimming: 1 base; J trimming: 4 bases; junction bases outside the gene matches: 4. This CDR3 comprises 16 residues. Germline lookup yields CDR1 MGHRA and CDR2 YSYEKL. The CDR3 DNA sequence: TGCGCCAGCAGCCAAGTCCTGACTAGCGGGGCAGATACGCAGTATTTT. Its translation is CASSQVLTSGADTQYF.

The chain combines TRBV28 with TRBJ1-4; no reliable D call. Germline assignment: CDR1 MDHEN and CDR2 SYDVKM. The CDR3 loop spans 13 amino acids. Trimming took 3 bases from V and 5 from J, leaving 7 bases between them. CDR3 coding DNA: TGTGCCAGCAGTTTGGATGAAAATGAAAAACTGTTTTTT. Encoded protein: CASSLDENEKLFF.

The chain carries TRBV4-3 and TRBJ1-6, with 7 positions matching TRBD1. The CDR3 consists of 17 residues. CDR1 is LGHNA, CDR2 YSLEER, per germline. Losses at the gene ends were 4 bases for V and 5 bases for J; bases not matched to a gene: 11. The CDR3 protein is CASSPGIQGLHNSPLHF. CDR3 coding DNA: TGCGCCAGCAGCCCGGGCATACAGGGGCTCCATAATTCACCCCTCCACTTT.